These T cell receptor beta chains were read from a single sample in a study of post-analysis software for immune sequencing data. TCRdb re-derived calls from the PCR reads in MiXCR, one entry per CDR3 protein. The sample has about 460,000 distinct CDR3 sequences; 40% to 55% are singletons. The sequenced sample was blood. The receptors were sampled from a girl aged 5-17 years with multiple sclerosis. Each CDR3 is given with its conserved first and last residue. Fields, in order: J gene, V gene, clone size, D gene, CDR3 protein, CDR3 DNA. A D gene is named only where the DNA matches it firmly. Clone size appears in some rows only: once, few, many, or a class for an expanded clone.

>TRBJ1-1|TRBV6-5|-|-
CASSYSDNTEAFF
TGTGCCAGCAGTTACTCGGACAACACTGAAGCTTTCTTT
>TRBJ2-1|TRBV7-2|few|TRBD2
CASSPTSGRPGEQFF
TGTGCCAGCAGCCCCACTAGCGGGAGGCCTGGTGAGCAGTTCTTC
>TRBJ2-7|TRBV7-9|few|-
CASSLDRGRVLNYEQYF
TGTGCCAGCAGCTTAGATAGGGGCAGGGTCCTTAATTACGAGCAGTACTTC
>TRBJ2-2|TRBV20-1|-|TRBD2
CSAKSGRNTGELFF
TGCAGTGCTAAGAGCGGGAGGAACACCGGGGAGCTGTTTTTT
>TRBJ2-1|TRBV7-2|-|TRBD2
CASSLMELANEQFF
TGTGCCAGCAGCTTAATGGAACTAGCGAATGAGCAGTTCTTC
>TRBJ2-5|TRBV4-1|few|-
CASSQDVGPETQYF
TGCGCCAGCAGCCAAGATGTGGGACCAGAGACCCAGTACTTC
>TRBJ2-1|TRBV29-1|-|TRBD2
CSVEIAGKGNEQFF
TGCAGCGTTGAAATAGCGGGGAAGGGGAATGAGCAGTTCTTC
>TRBJ1-5|TRBV4-1|-|-
CASSQMGGSQPQHF
TGCGCCAGCAGCCAAATGGGGGGCAGTCAGCCCCAGCATTTT
>TRBJ2-5|TRBV7-2|-|TRBD2
CASSLDGLGSGIIQETQYF
TGTGCCAGCAGCTTAGATGGGCTTGGTAGCGGGATTATCCAAGAGACCCAGTACTTC
>TRBJ2-7|TRBV11-2|-|TRBD1
CASSFDRVRLMPEQYF
TGTGCCAGCAGCTTCGACAGGGTGCGACTAATGCCCGAGCAGTACTTC
>TRBJ2-1|TRBV11-2|-|TRBD2
CASSFSGRDNEQFF
TGTGCCAGCAGCTTTAGCGGGAGGGACAATGAGCAGTTCTTC
>TRBJ2-1|TRBV6-5|-|TRBD2
CASSHLAGGQNEQFF
TGTGCCAGCAGCCATTTAGCGGGAGGTCAGAATGAGCAGTTCTTC
>TRBJ2-7|TRBV11-1|-|-
CASSRDIDSYEQYF
TGTGCCAGCAGCCGGGACATCGACTCCTACGAGCAGTACTTC
>TRBJ1-1|TRBV20-1|-|TRBD1
CSAGDRENTEAFF
TGCAGTGCGGGAGACAGGGAGAACACTGAAGCTTTCTTT
>TRBJ2-7|TRBV5-8|-|TRBD2
CASSSSPGTRYEQYF
TGTGCCAGCAGCTCATCGCCCGGGACTAGATACGAGCAGTACTTC
>TRBJ2-7|TRBV4-2|-|TRBD2
CASSQEGTGRDFYEQYF
TGTGCCAGCAGCCAAGAGGGGACCGGGAGGGATTTCTACGAGCAGTACTTC
>TRBJ1-4|TRBV5-1|-|-
CASSQGSGGHEKLFF
TGCGCCAGCAGCCAGGGAAGTGGGGGGCACGAAAAACTGTTTTTT
>TRBJ2-4|TRBV7-2|-|-
CASSLGGQGKNIQYF
TGTGCCAGCAGCTTAGGTGGGCAGGGGAAAAACATTCAGTACTTC
>TRBJ1-1|TRBV20-1|-|TRBD1
CSAKQGKGTEAFF
TGCAGTGCGAAACAGGGGAAGGGTACTGAAGCTTTCTTT
>TRBJ2-1|TRBV4-3|-|-
CASSQDYRNEQFF
TGCGCCAGCAGCCAAGATTATCGGAATGAGCAGTTCTTC
>TRBJ1-1|TRBV10-2|-|TRBD1
CASSESDRGDTEAFF
TGCGCCAGCAGTGAGTCCGACAGGGGGGACACTGAAGCTTTCTTT
>TRBJ2-1|TRBV20-1|-|TRBD1
CSARDAKGAGEQFF
TGCAGTGCTAGAGATGCAAAGGGGGCGGGTGAGCAGTTCTTC
>TRBJ2-2|TRBV7-2|few|-
CASSRPDTGELFF
TGTGCCAGCAGCCGCCCCGACACCGGGGAGCTGTTTTTT
>TRBJ2-1|TRBV7-3|-|-
CASSHGPPEQFF
TGTGCCAGCAGCCACGGACCGCCCGAGCAGTTCTTC
>TRBJ1-1|TRBV6-6|-|TRBD1
CASRAQGRNTEAFF
TGTGCCAGCAGAGCACAGGGGAGGAACACTGAAGCTTTCTTT
>TRBJ1-2|TRBV28|few|TRBD1
CASRRGGTANTNYGYTF
TGTGCCAGCAGGAGAGGGGGGACAGCCAATACTAACTATGGCTACACCTTC
>TRBJ2-7|TRBV5-4|-|-
CASSLDLGQIYEQYF
TGTGCCAGCAGCTTGGATCTGGGACAAATCTACGAGCAGTACTTC
>TRBJ2-1|TRBV4-1|-|-
CASSGSQSYNEQFF
TGCGCCAGCAGCGGGAGTCAGTCCTACAATGAGCAGTTCTTC
>TRBJ2-4|TRBV10-3|-|-
CAIRGGAKNIQYF
TGTGCCATCAGAGGAGGGGCCAAAAACATTCAGTACTTC
>TRBJ2-4|TRBV7-8|-|TRBD1
CASSFKAGGYHGQYF
TGTGCCAGCAGCTTCAAGGCAGGGGGCTACCACGGGCAGTACTTC
>TRBJ2-3|TRBV20-1|-|-
CGVGTSSTDTQYF
TGCGGTGTTGGGACTTCTAGCACAGATACGCAGTATTTT
>TRBJ2-7|TRBV20-1|-|-
CSARGGQFFVGEQYF
TGCAGTGCCCGCGGGGGACAGTTCTTCGTGGGCGAGCAGTACTTC
>TRBJ2-5|TRBV7-2|-|-
CASSSPGDSRLQETQYF
TGTGCCAGCAGCTCTCCGGGGGACAGCCGCCTCCAAGAGACCCAGTACTTC
>TRBJ2-5|TRBV20-1|few|TRBD2
CSASRLAGEETQYF
TGCAGTGCTTCCAGACTAGCGGGAGAAGAGACCCAGTACTTC
>TRBJ1-4|TRBV7-9|-|-
CASSELPGLPGNEKLFF
TGTGCCAGCAGCGAACTGCCGGGTCTCCCTGGCAATGAAAAACTGTTTTTT
>TRBJ2-1|TRBV28|few|TRBD2
CASSGASGRANEQFF
TGTGCCAGCAGCGGGGCCAGCGGGAGGGCCAATGAGCAGTTCTTC
>TRBJ2-5|TRBV6-5|-|TRBD1
CASSSQRQGRWETQYF
TGTGCCAGCAGTTCACAGAGACAGGGGAGATGGGAGACCCAGTACTTC
>TRBJ1-2|TRBV6-2/TRBV6-3|-|TRBD1
CASSLIQGAVGYTF
TGTGCCAGCAGTCTCATACAGGGGGCTGTTGGCTACACCTTC
>TRBJ2-5|TRBV20-1|-|TRBD2
CSAAPASGYTFQETQYF
TGCAGTGCCGCGCCGGCTAGCGGGTATACATTCCAAGAGACCCAGTACTTC
>TRBJ2-1|TRBV28|-|-
CASSLPGSENEQFF
TGTGCCAGCAGTTTACCCGGGAGCGAAAATGAGCAGTTCTTC
>TRBJ1-6|TRBV7-8|-|TRBD1
CASSWTGGNSPLHF
TGTGCCAGCAGCTGGACAGGGGGGAACTCACCCCTCCACTTT
>TRBJ2-3|TRBV20-1|-|-
CSASKGSGPDTQYF
TGCAGTGCTAGTAAGGGGTCCGGCCCAGATACGCAGTATTTT
>TRBJ2-5|TRBV7-7|-|-
CASSLDIREETQYF
TGTGCTAGCAGCTTGGACATCAGGGAAGAGACCCAGTACTTC
>TRBJ2-5|TRBV2|-|TRBD1
CASSDGQGNPAQYF
TGTGCCAGCAGTGATGGACAGGGGAACCCTGCCCAGTACTTC
>TRBJ2-1|TRBV20-1|-|TRBD2
CSATPSGRYEQFF
TGCAGTGCTACGCCTAGCGGGAGGTATGAGCAGTTCTTC
>TRBJ1-6|TRBV28|few|-
CASSYPGVGSPLHF
TGTGCCAGCAGCTATCCGGGGGTGGGGTCACCCCTCCACTTT
>TRBJ2-7|TRBV7-6|-|-
CASSQDGPGANHYEQYF
TGTGCCAGCAGCCAAGACGGGCCCGGGGCGAACCACTACGAGCAGTACTTC
>TRBJ2-7|TRBV11-2|-|-
CASSPDRTAYEQYF
TGTGCCAGCAGCCCCGACAGGACCGCCTACGAGCAGTACTTC
>TRBJ2-7|TRBV6-6|-|-
CASSTNPRGNEQYF
TGTGCCAGCAGTACCAACCCTCGGGGAAACGAGCAGTACTTC
>TRBJ1-2|TRBV20-1|-|TRBD1
CSFDALQGGYGYTF
TGCAGTTTCGACGCATTACAGGGGGGGTATGGCTACACCTTC
>TRBJ1-5|TRBV4-1|many|-
CASSPVDSNQPQHF
TGCGCCAGCAGCCCCGTCGACAGCAATCAGCCCCAGCATTTT
>TRBJ1-5|TRBV29-1|-|-
CSVGEGQPQHF
TGCAGCGTAGGGGAGGGCCAGCCCCAGCATTTT
>TRBJ1-2|TRBV18|-|TRBD1
CASSPRDSLSGYGYTF
TGTGCCAGCTCACCACGGGACAGCCTCTCAGGCTATGGCTACACCTTC
>TRBJ1-5|TRBV4-1|-|TRBD1
CASSLTPEGTESNQPQHF
TGCGCCAGCAGCCTAACACCCGAGGGGACAGAAAGCAATCAGCCCCAGCATTTT
>TRBJ2-1|TRBV12-3/TRBV12-4|-|-
CASSPGHEQFF
TGTGCCAGCAGCCCTGGACATGAGCAGTTCTTC